Below are 21 T cell receptor beta chains sequenced from a single sample in a study of CD8+CD57+ T cells in acquired aplastic anemia. The use of genomic DNA as template underpinned the TCR beta VDJ and CDR3 profiling. TCRdb itself ran the reads through MiXCR, one entry per CDR3 protein. Of about 160,000 distinct CDR3 sequences detected, 71% appear once; the ten largest clones hold 45% to 60%. CD8+CD57+ cell expansion, shown by flow cytometry, had occurred in the patients selected for sequencing. Source material: sorted CD4+, CD8+, or CD8+CD57+ T cells (not recorded which) from PBMCs. The receptors were sampled from a human donor with aplastic anemia.

The V gene is TRBV25-1, the J gene TRBJ1-2, with TRBD1 matching 8 bases. Trimming at V came to 3 bases and at J to 6 bases, leaving 9 bases not matched to a gene. The CDR3 spans 15 residues. The germline V gene has CDR1 MGHDK and CDR2 SYGVNS. The CDR3 is CASSDRGGQGHGYTF. The CDR3 coding sequence is TGTGCCAGCAGTGACCGAGGAGGACAGGGACATGGCTACACCTTC.

The chain has TRBV7-2 and TRBJ2-1; no definite D call. This CDR3 is built from 15 residues. The germline gives CDR1 SGHTA, CDR2 FQGNSA. Trimming took 5 bases from V and 0 from J, leaving 11 bases between them. The CDR3 nucleotides are TGTGCCAGCAGCCCCCCTCCTAGCTCCTACAATGAGCAGTTCTTC. Protein product: CASSPPPSSYNEQFF.

This clonotype was seen more than once but under ten times. V usage is TRBV2 and J usage is TRBJ2-4; possible D gene TRBD1, 5 bases. There are 16 residues in the CDR3. Germline values: CDR1 SNHLY, CDR2 FYNNEI. V dropped 3 bases and J dropped 3 bases, with 15 bases sitting between them. CDR3 amino acids: CASSDRVMTNKNIQYF. The CDR3 nucleotides are TGTGCCAGCAGTGACAGGGTGATGACGAACAAAAACATTCAGTACTTC.

The sample holds one count of this clonotype. The chain links TRBV7-6 to TRBJ2-3, with 8 bases identical to TRBD2. There are 14 residues in the CDR3. V gave up 2 bases and J gave up 7 bases; unmatched junction bases: 5. Germline V gene sequence: CDR1 SGHVS, CDR2 FNYEAQ. The chain's CDR3 is CASSLREGWNTQYF. CDR3 sequence (DNA): TGTGCCAGCAGCTTACGGGAGGGCTGGAATACGCAGTATTTT.

The chain employs TRBV19 and TRBJ1-2; D is perhaps TRBD1 (5 bases). From germline, CDR1 is LNHDA and CDR2 SQIVND (reference sequence). V lost 9 bases and J 5 bases, leaving 16 bases between the germline ends. CDR3 length: 13 residues. The CDR3 loop is CASADSGAYGYTF. DNA of the CDR3: TGTGCCAGCGCTGACAGCGGGGCTTATGGCTACACCTTC.

This chain links TRBV19 with TRBJ2-7; tentatively, D is TRBD1 (6 bases). Trimming shortened V by 5 bases and J by 0 bases, and 14 bases separated the two germline ends. CDR3 size: 15 residues. The germline V gene encodes CDR1 LNHDA and CDR2 SQIVND (reference sequence). The CDR3, as DNA: TGTGCCAGTAGTTGGCGACAGGCCCTCTCCTACGAGCAGTACTTC. Translating gives CASSWRQALSYEQYF.

This chain connects TRBV24-1 to TRBJ2-3, with 7 bases fitting TRBD1. With V trimmed by 4 bases and J by 1 base, 4 bases remained unmatched. This CDR3 is 15 amino acids long. Germline CDR1 KGHDR, CDR2 SFDVKD. The CDR3: CATSERQGGTDTQYF. As DNA, the CDR3 is TGTGCCACCAGTGAAAGACAGGGAGGCACAGATACGCAGTATTTT.

This clonotype was recorded many times. The rearrangement joins TRBV20-1 to TRBJ2-1; D ambiguous. The CDR3 has 14 residues. Germline lookup yields CDR1 DFQATT and CDR2 SNEGSKA (reference sequence). V was clipped by 1 base and J by 4 bases, with 11 bases between them. The CDR3 region is CSARGLSEYNEQFF. The CDR3 DNA follows: TGCAGTGCTAGAGGGCTATCGGAGTACAATGAGCAGTTCTTC.

This clonotype came up once. The chain employs TRBV4-1 and TRBJ2-7, with TRBD2 matching 10 bases. The CDR3 sequence is 14 residues long. The V and J ends lost 4 bases and 6 bases, in that order; junction bases with no gene match: 6. CDR1 and CDR2 (germline): MGHRA, YSYEKL. The CDR3 bases are TGCGCCAGCAGCCCCACAGCGGGGGGGCGCGAGCAGTACTTC. This gives the protein CASSPTAGGREQYF.

The DNA for the CDR3 is TGCAGCGTTGAATTAGTGGACAGACGGTACGAGCAGTACTTC. Its protein is CSVELVDRRYEQYF. The chain carries TRBV29-1 and TRBJ2-7, with D perhaps matching TRBD1 (6 bases). Trimming took 2 bases from V and 4 from J, leaving 15 bases between them. Germline CDR1 is SQVTM and CDR2 is ANQGSEA. The CDR3 has 14 amino acids.

The rearrangement joins TRBV19 to TRBJ1-1; D ambiguous. The CDR3 length is 14 residues. The germline V gene has CDR1 LNHDA and CDR2 SQIVND (reference sequence). V was clipped by 4 bases and J by 0 bases, with 9 bases between them. CDR3 DNA: TGTGCCAGTAGTACGTGGGAGATGAACACTGAAGCTTTCTTT. It yields the protein CASSTWEMNTEAFF.

The V gene is TRBV12-3 or TRBV12-4, the J gene TRBJ1-1, with no clear D. This CDR3 has 14 residues. Trimming removed 3 bases from V and 4 bases from J, with 12 bases in between. The CDR3 DNA follows: TGTGCCAGCAGTTTCCTGGACTTCGGCACTGAAGCTTTCTTT. This translates into CASSFLDFGTEAFF.

As concerns this clonotype: An end of the junction does not agree with germline; a read error may underlie this. This chain joins TRBV4-2 and TRBJ2-3; maybe TRBD2 (5 bases). Germline assignment: CDR1 LGHNA and CDR2 YNFKEQ. The CDR3 is 16 amino acids. CDR3 residues: CASGQGWARGPDTQYF. The DNA of the CDR3 is TGTGCCAGCGGCCAAGGTTGGGCACGGGGTCCCGATACGCAGTATTTT.

The chain has TRBV20-1 and TRBJ2-3, with no clear D. This CDR3 contains 12 residues. Trimming cost V 3 bases and J 2 bases, with 6 bases left between them. The V gene's germline CDR1 is DFQATT and CDR2 SNEGSKA (reference sequence). The CDR3 region is CSASGYTDTQYF. CDR3 DNA: TGCAGTGCTAGCGGATACACAGATACGCAGTATTTT.

A single count supports this clonotype. The chain carries TRBV10-3 and TRBJ2-3; 13 nucleotides match TRBD2. Germline CDR1 ENHRY, CDR2 SYGVKD. The CDR3 has 16 residues. V lost 4 bases and J lost 0; bases outside the gene matches: 1. CDR3 nucleotides: TGTGCCATCAGTGGGACTAGCGGGGGAAGCACAGATACGCAGTATTTT. It translates to CAISGTSGGSTDTQYF.

The chain has TRBV7-2 and TRBJ2-2; TRBD2 agrees at 10 bases. Germline-derived CDR1 and CDR2 are SGHTA and FQGNSA. This CDR3 is built from 15 residues. The V gene end was trimmed by 5 bases and the J gene end by 6 bases; junction bases not matched to a gene: 6. For the CDR3, the DNA is TGTGCCAGCAGCCCTAGCGGGAGAAGGCCCGGGGAGCTGTTTTTT. This encodes CASSPSGRRPGELFF.

With regard to this clonotype: As the CDR3 is not closed by the conserved phenylalanine or tryptophan, this likely results from a read error. The rearrangement links TRBV2 to TRBJ2-3; D gene uncertain. V gave up 4 bases and J gave up 2 bases, with 4 bases separating them. The CDR3 spans 12 residues. Germline CDR1 reads SNHLY; CDR2 reads FYNNEI. The CDR3: CASSGLTDTQYL. In DNA form, the CDR3 reads TGTGCCAGCAGTGGACTCACAGATACGCAGTATCTT.

J is TRBJ1-5 and V is TRBV6-2 or TRBV6-3; D not certain. The CDR3 runs 14 residues. V gave up 5 bases and J gave up 5 bases, with 13 bases separating them. Germline V gene lookup returns CDR1 MNHEY and CDR2 SVGEGT. The CDR3 coding sequence is TGTGCCAGCAGTAAGGGCAGTAGGGATCAGCCCCAGCATTTT. It translates to CASSKGSRDQPQHF.

The J gene is TRBJ2-7, the V gene TRBV5-6; TRBD1 matches 9 bases. After removal of 4 bases from V and 3 bases from J, the junction contained 5 bases not matched to a gene. CDR1 SGHDT and CDR2 YYEEEE come from the germline V gene. This CDR3 comprises 14 residues. The CDR3, as DNA: TGTGCCAGCAGCCTGCGGGACAGGGTCTACGAGCAGTACTTC. Its protein is CASSLRDRVYEQYF.

The chain links TRBV5-6 to TRBJ2-7; 11 bases are a match to TRBD1. The germline V gene encodes CDR1 SGHDT and CDR2 YYEEEE. This CDR3 has 16 amino acids. V dropped 3 bases and J dropped 2; count of bases not matched to a gene: 7. The CDR3 sequence: CASSSTGTGGAYEQYF. The CDR3 DNA is TGTGCCAGCAGCTCCACCGGGACAGGGGGGGCCTACGAGCAGTACTTC. Combining the CDR3 with reference TRBV5-6 and TRBJ2-7 gives the whole variable domain DAGVTQSPTHLIKTRGQQVTLRCSPKSGHDTVSWYQQALGQGPQFIFQYYEEEERQRGNFPDRFSGHQFPNYSSELNVNALLLGDSALYLCASSSTGTGGAYEQYFGPGTRLTVT.

This clonotype was recorded many times. The V gene is TRBV24-1, the J gene TRBJ2-1; 10 bases fit TRBD2. After removal of 0 bases from V and 0 bases from J, the junction contained 7 bases not matched to a gene. This CDR3 has 19 amino acids. Germline V gene sequence: CDR1 KGHDR, CDR2 SFDVKD. CDR3 nucleotides: TGTGCCACCAGTGATTTGGTCCCGGAGCGGGAGGGCTCCTACAATGAGCAGTTCTTC. Translating it yields CATSDLVPEREGSYNEQFF.